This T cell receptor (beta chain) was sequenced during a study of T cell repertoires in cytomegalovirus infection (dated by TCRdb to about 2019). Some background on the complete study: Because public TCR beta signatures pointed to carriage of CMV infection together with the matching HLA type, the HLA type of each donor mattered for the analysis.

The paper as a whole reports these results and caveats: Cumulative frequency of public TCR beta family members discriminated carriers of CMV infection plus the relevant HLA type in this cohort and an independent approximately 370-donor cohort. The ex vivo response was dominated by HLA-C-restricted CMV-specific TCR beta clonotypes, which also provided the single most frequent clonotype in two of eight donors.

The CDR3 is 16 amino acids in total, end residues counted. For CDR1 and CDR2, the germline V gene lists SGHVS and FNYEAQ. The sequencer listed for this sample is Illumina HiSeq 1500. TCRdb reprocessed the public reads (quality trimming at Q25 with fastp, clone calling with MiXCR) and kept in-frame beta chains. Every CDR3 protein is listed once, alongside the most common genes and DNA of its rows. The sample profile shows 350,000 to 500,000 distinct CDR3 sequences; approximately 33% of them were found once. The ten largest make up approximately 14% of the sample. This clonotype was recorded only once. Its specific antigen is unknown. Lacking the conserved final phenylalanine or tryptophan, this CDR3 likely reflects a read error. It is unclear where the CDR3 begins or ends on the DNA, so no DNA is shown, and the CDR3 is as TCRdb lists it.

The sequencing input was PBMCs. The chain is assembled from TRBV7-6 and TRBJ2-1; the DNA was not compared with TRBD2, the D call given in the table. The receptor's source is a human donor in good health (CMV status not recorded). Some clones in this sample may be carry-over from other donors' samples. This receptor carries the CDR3 CASISGLAGARNEQFG.